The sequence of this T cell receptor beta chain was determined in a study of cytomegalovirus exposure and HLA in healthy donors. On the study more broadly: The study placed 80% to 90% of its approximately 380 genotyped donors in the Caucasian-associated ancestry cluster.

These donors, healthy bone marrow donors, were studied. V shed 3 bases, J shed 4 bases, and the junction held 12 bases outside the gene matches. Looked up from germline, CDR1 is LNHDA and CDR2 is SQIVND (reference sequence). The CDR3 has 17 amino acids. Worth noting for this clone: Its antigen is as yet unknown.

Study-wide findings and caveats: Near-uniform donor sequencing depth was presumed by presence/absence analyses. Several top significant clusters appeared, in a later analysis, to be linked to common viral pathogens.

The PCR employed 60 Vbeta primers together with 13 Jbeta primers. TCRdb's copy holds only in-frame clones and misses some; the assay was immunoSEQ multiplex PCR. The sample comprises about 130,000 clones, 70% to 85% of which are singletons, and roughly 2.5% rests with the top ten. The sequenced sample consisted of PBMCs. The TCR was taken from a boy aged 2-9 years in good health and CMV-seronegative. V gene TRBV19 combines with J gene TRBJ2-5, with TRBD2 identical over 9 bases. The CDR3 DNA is TGTGCCAGTAGTATTAACCTAGCGGGGATATCAGGAGAGACCCAGTACTTC. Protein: CASSINLAGISGETQYF.